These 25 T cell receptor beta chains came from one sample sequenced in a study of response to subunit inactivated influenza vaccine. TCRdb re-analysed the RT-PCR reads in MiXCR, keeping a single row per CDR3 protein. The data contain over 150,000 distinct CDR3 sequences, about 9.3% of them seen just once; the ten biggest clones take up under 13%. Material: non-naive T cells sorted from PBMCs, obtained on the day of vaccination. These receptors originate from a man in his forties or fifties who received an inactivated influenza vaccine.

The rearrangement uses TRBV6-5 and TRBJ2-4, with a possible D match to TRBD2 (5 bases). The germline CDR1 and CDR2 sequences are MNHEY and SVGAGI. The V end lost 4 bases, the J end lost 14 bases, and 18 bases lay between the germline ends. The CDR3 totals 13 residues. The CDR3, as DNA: TGTGCCAGCAGTTCACCTACGGACGGAGCGGAGTACTTC. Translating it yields CASSSPTDGAEYF.

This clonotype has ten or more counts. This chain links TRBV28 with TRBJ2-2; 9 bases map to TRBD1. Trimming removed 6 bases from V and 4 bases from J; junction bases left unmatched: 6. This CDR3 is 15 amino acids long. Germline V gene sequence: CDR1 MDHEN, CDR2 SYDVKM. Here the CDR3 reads CASSSGTGTTGELFF. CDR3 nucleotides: TGTGCCAGCAGCTCCGGGACAGGGACCACCGGGGAGCTGTTTTTT.

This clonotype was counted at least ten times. The CDR3 loop reads CAISGRRGYGYTF. DNA of the CDR3: TGTGCCATCAGTGGTCGGAGGGGCTATGGCTACACCTTC. The chain employs TRBV10-3 and TRBJ1-2, with D possibly being TRBD1 (5 bases). V was clipped by 4 bases and J by 4 bases, with 10 bases between them. CDR1 ENHRY and CDR2 SYGVKD come from the germline V gene. The CDR3 consists of 13 residues.

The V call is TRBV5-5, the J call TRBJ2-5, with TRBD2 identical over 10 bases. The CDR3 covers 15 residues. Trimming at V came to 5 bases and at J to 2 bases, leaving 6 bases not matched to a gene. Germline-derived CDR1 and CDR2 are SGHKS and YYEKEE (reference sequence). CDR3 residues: CASSFTAGGQETQYF. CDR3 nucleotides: TGTGCCAGCAGTTTCACAGCGGGGGGGCAAGAGACCCAGTACTTC. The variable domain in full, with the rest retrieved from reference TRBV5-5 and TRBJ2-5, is DAGVTQSPTHLIKTRGQQVTLRCSPISGHKSVSWYQQVLGQGPQFIFQYYEKEERGRGNFPDRFSARQFPNYSSELNVNALLLGDSALYLCASSFTAGGQETQYFGPGTRLLVL.

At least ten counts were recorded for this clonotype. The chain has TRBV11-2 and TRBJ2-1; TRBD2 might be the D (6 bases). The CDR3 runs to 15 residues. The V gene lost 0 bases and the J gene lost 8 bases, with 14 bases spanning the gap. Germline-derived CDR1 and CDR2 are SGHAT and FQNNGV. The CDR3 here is CASSLDPGREDEQFF. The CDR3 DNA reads TGTGCCAGCAGCTTAGATCCCGGCAGGGAGGATGAGCAGTTCTTC.

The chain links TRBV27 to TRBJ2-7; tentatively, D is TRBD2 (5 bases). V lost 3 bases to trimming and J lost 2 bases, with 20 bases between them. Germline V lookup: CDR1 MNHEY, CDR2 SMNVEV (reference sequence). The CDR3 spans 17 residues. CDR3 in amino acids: CASSLDSLVQPPYEQYF. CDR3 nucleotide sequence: TGTGCCAGCAGTTTGGACTCTTTGGTGCAACCCCCCTACGAGCAGTACTTC.

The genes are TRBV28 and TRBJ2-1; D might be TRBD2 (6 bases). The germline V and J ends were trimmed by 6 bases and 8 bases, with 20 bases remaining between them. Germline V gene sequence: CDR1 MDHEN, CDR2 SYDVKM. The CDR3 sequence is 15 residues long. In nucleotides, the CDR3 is TGTGCCAGCAGCCATCTTGGGGACTCTAGGGATGAGCAGTTCTTC. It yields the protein CASSHLGDSRDEQFF.

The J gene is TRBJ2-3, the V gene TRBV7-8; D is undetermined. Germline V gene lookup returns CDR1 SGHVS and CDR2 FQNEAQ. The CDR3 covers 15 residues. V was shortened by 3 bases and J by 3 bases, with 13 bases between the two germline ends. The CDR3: CASSFSSPITDTQYF. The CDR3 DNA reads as TGTGCCAGCAGCTTTTCATCCCCAATTACAGATACGCAGTATTTT.

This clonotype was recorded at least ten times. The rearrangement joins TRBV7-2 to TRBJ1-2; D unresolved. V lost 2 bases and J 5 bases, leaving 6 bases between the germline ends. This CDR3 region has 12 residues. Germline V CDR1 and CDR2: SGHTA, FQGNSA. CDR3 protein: CASSLTPYGYTF. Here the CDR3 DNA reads TGTGCCAGCAGCTTAACCCCGTATGGCTACACCTTC.

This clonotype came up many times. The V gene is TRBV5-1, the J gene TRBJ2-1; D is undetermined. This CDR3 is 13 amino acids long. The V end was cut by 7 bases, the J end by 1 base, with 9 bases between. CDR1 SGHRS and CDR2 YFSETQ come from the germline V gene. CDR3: CASSTKSYNEQFF. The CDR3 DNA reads TGCGCCAGCTCGACGAAGTCCTACAATGAGCAGTTCTTC. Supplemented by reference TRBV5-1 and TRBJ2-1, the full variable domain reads KAGVTQTPRYLIKTRGQQVTLSCSPISGHRSVSWYQQTPGQGLQFLFEYFSETQRNKGNFPGRFSGRQFSNSRSEMNVSTLELGDSALYLCASSTKSYNEQFFGPGTRLTVL.

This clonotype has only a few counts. The DNA for the CDR3 is TGTGCCAGCAGCCCCGGGACTAGCGACGAGCAGTACTTC. Translation: CASSPGTSDEQYF. V gene TRBV9 combines with J gene TRBJ2-7; 10 bases fit TRBD2. In germline, CDR1 is SGDLS, CDR2 YYNGEE. The CDR3 length is 13 residues. V was pared by 4 bases and J by 5 bases, with 3 bases of the junction left unmatched.

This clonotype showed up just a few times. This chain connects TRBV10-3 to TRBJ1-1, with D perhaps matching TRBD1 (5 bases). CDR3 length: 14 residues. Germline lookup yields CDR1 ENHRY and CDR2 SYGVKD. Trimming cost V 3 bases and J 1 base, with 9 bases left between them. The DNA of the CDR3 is TGTGCCATCAGTGAAGGGGTCAAGAACACTGAAGCTTTCTTT. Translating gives CAISEGVKNTEAFF.

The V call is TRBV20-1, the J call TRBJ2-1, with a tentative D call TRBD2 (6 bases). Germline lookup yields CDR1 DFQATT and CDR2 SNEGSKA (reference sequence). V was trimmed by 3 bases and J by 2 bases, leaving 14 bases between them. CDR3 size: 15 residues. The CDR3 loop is CSARGTSQAYNEQFF. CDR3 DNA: TGCAGTGCTAGGGGTACTAGCCAGGCCTACAATGAGCAGTTCTTC.

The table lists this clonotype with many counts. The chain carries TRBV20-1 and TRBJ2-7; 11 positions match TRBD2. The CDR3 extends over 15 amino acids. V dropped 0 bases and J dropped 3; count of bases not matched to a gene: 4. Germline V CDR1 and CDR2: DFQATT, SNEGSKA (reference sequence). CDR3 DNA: TGCAGTGCTAGAGATGTCACTAGCGGGAGCTACGAGCAGTACTTC. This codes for CSARDVTSGSYEQYF.

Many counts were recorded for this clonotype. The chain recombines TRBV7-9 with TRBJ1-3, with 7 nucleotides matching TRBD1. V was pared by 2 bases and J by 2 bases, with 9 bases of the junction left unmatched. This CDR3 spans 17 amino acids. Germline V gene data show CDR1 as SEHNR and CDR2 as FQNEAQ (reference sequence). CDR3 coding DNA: TGTGCCAGCAGCTTAAGGGACAGCCCCGCTACTGGAAACACCATATATTTT. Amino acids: CASSLRDSPATGNTIYF.

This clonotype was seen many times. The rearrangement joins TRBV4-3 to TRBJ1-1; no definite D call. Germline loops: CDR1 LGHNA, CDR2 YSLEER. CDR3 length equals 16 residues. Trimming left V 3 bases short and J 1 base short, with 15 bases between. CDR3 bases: TGCGCCAGCAGCCACGGTTGGAAGGTTCGGAACACTGAAGCTTTCTTT. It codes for CASSHGWKVRNTEAFF.

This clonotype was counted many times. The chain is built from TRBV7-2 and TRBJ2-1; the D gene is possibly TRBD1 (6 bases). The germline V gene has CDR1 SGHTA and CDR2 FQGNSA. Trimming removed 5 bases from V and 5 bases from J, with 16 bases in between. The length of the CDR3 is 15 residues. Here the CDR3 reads CASSRTLQGNNEQFF. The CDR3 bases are TGTGCCAGCAGCCGAACTTTACAGGGTAACAATGAGCAGTTCTTC.

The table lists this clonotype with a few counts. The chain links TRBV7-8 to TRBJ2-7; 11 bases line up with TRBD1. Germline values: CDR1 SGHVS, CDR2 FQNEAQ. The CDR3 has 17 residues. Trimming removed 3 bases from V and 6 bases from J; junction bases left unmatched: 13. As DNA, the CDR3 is TGTGCCAGCAGCTTTACCCCCGGGACAGGGGGTCTGGGCGAGCAGTACTTC. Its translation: CASSFTPGTGGLGEQYF.

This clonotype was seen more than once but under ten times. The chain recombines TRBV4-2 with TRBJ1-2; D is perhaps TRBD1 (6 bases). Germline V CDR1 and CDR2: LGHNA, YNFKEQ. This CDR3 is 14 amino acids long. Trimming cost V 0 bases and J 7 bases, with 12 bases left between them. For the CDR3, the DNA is TGTGCCAGCAGCCAAGAAGGTACAGGGAGTGGCTACACCTTC. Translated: CASSQEGTGSGYTF.

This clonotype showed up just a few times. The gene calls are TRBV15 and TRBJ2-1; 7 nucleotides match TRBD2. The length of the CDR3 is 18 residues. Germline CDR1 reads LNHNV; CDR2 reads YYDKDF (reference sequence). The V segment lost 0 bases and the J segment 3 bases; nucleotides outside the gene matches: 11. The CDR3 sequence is CATSRDPLRLAGYNEQFF. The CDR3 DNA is TGTGCCACCAGCAGAGATCCCCTAAGACTAGCCGGCTACAATGAGCAGTTCTTC.

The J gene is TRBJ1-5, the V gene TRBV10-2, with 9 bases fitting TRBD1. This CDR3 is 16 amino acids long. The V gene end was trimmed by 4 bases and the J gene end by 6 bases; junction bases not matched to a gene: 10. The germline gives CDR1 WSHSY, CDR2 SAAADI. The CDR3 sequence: CASSGRTGASGQPQHF. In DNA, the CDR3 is TGCGCCAGCAGTGGGCGGACAGGGGCGTCCGGTCAGCCCCAGCATTTT.

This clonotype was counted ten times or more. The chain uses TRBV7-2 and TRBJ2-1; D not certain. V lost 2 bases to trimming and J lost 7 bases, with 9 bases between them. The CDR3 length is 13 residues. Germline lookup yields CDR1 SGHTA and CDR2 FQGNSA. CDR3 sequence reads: CASSLIQRNEQFF. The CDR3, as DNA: TGTGCCAGCAGCTTAATCCAGAGGAATGAGCAGTTCTTC. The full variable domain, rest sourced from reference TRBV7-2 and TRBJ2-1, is GAGVSQSPSNKVTEKGKDVELRCDPISGHTALYWYRQSLGQGLEFLIYFQGNSAPDKSGLPSDRFSAERTGGSVSTLTIQRTQQEDSAVYLCASSLIQRNEQFFGPGTRLTVL.

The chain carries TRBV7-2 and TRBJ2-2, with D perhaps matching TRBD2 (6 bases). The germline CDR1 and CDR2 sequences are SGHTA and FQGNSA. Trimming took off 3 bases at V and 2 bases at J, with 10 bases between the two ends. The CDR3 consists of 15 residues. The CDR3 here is CASSLEGLNTGELFF. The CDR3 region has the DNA TGTGCCAGCAGCTTGGAGGGACTCAACACCGGGGAGCTGTTTTTT.

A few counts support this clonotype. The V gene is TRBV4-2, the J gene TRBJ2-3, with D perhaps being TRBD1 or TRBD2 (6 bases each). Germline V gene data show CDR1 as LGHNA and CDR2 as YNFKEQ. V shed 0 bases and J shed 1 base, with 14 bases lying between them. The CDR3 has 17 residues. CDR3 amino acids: CASSQDNRASGTDTQYF. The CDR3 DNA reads TGTGCCAGCAGCCAAGATAACAGGGCTAGCGGCACAGATACGCAGTATTTT.

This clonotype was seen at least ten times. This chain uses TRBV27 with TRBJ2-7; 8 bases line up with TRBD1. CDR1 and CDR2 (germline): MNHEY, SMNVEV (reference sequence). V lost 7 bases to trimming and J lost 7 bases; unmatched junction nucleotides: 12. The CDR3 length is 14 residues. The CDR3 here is CASKRGQGVFEQYF. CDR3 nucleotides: TGTGCCAGCAAAAGAGGACAGGGAGTTTTTGAGCAGTACTTC.